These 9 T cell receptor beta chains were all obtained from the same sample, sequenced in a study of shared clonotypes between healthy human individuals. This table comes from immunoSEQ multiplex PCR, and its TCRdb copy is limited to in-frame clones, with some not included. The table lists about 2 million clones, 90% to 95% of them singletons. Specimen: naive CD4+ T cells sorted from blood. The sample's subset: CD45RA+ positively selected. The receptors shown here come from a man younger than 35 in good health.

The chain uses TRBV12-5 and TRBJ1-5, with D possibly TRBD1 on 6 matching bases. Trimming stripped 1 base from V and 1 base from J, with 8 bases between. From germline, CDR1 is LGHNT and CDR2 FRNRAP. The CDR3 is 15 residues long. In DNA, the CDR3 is TGTGCTAGTGGTTTGGCGGGGGGCAGCAATCAGCCCCAGCATTTT. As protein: CASGLAGGSNQPQHF.

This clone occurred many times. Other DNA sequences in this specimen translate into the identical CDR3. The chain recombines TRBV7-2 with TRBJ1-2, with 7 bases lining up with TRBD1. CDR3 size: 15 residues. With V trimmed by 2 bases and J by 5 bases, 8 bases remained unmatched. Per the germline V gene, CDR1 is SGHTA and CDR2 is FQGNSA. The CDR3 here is CASSLSGTGAYGYTF. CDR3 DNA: TGTGCCAGCAGCTTATCGGGTACAGGGGCTTATGGCTACACCTTC. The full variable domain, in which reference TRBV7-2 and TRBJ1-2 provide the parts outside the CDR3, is GAGVSQSPSNKVTEKGKDVELRCDPISGHTALYWYRQSLGQGLEFLIYFQGNSAPDKSGLPSDRFSAERTGGSVSTLTIQRTQQEDSAVYLCASSLSGTGAYGYTFGSGTRLTVV.

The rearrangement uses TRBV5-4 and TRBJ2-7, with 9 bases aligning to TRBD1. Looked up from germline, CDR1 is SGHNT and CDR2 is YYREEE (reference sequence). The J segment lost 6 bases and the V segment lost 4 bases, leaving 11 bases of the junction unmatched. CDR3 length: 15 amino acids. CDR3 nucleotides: TGTGCCAGCAGCCTCCCGGGACAGGGCTTGGCCGAGCAGTACTTC. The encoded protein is CASSLPGQGLAEQYF.

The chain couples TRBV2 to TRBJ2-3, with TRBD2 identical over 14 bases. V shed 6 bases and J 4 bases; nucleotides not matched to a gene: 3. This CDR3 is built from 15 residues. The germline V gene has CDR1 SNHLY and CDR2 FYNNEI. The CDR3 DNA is TGTGCCAGCAGGGGGACTAGCGGGGGCCCAGATACGCAGTATTTT. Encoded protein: CASRGTSGGPDTQYF. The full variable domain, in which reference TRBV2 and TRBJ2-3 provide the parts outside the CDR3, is EPEVTQTPSHQVTQMGQEVILRCVPISNHLYFYWYRQILGQKVEFLVSFYNNEISEKSEIFDDQFSVERPDGSNFTLKIRSTKLEDSAMYFCASRGTSGGPDTQYFGPGTRLTVL.

The CDR3 here is CAWDTGTAETQYF. CDR3 coding DNA: TGTGCCTGGGACACAGGTACAGCGGAGACCCAGTACTTC. The V gene is TRBV30, the J gene TRBJ2-5, with D maybe TRBD1 (5 bases). CDR1 and CDR2 from the germline V gene are GTSNPN and SVGIG (reference sequence). The V end lost 5 bases, the J end lost 5 bases, and 15 bases lay between the germline ends. The CDR3 runs 13 residues. Supplemented by reference TRBV30 and TRBJ2-5, the full variable domain reads SQTIHQWPATLVQPVGSPLSLECTVEGTSNPNLYWYRQAAGRGLQLLFYSVGIGQISSEVPQNLSASRPQDRQFILSSKKLLLSDSGFYLCAWDTGTAETQYFGPGTRLLVL.

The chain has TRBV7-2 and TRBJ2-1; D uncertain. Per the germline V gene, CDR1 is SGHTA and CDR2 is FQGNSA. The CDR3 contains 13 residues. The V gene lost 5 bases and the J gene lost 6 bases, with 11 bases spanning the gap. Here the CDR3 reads CASSQINFNEQFF. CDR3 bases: TGTGCCAGCAGCCAAATCAACTTCAATGAGCAGTTCTTC. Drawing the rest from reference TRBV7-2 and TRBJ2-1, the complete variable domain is GAGVSQSPSNKVTEKGKDVELRCDPISGHTALYWYRQSLGQGLEFLIYFQGNSAPDKSGLPSDRFSAERTGGSVSTLTIQRTQQEDSAVYLCASSQINFNEQFFGPGTRLTVL.

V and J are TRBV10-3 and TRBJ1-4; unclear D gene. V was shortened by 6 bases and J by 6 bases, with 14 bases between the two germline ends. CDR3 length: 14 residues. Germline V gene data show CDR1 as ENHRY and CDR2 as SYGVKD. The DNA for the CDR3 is TGTGCCATCAGCTACTCGGGCGAGGATGAAAAACTGTTTTTT. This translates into CAISYSGEDEKLFF.

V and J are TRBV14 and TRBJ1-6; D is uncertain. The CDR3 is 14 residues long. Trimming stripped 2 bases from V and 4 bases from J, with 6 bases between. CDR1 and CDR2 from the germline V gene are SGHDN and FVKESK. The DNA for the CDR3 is TGTGCCAGCAGCCAATCAGGTTATAATTCACCCCTCCACTTT. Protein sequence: CASSQSGYNSPLHF.

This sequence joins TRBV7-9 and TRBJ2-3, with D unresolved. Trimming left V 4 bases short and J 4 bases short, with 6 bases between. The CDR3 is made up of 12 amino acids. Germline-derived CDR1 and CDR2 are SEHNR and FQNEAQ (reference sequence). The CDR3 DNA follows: TGTGCCAGCAGCTCTGGGGCAGATACGCAGTATTTT. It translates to CASSSGADTQYF.